Listed below are T cell receptor beta chains from one sample, sequenced in a study of early stage breast cancer tumors. Produced via immunoSEQ multiplex PCR; TCRdb's table is partial and in-frame only. The repertoire holds several thousand clones, 71% seen once, with 17% in the top ten. The sequenced sample was normal breast tissue next to the tumor. Receptor source: a person aged 55 to 69 with breast cancer. Each CDR3 is given without its conserved first and last residue.

CDR3: ASSQTDYGYT
J: TRBJ1-2
V: TRBV5-6

CDR3: ASSSGGKVSFYGYT
J: TRBJ1-2
V: TRBV5-1

CDR3: ASSTGLGNQPQH
J: TRBJ1-5
V: TRBV6-5

CDR3: ASSILASGTDTQY
J: TRBJ2-3
V: TRBV19

CDR3: ASSIRLGGYGNQPQH
J: TRBJ1-5
V: TRBV19

CDR3: ASSPKGENIQY
J: TRBJ2-4
V: TRBV18

CDR3: ASSAQGGDTEAF
J: TRBJ1-1
V: TRBV7-2

CDR3: ASGTDGNTEAF
J: TRBJ1-1
V: TRBV12-5

CDR3: ASSQVGGHQPQH
J: TRBJ1-5
V: TRBV4-3

CDR3: AWSIAGYYNEQF
J: TRBJ2-1
V: TRBV30

CDR3: SVGLGQVGNTIY
J: TRBJ1-3
V: TRBV29-1

CDR3: AISARDYSEQY
J: TRBJ2-7
V: TRBV10-3

CDR3: ASSQAQGGGELF
J: TRBJ2-2
V: TRBV4-3

CDR3: ASSAGTQAF
J: TRBJ1-1
V: TRBV7-8

CDR3: ASSLGLRQETQY
J: TRBJ2-5
V: TRBV7-2